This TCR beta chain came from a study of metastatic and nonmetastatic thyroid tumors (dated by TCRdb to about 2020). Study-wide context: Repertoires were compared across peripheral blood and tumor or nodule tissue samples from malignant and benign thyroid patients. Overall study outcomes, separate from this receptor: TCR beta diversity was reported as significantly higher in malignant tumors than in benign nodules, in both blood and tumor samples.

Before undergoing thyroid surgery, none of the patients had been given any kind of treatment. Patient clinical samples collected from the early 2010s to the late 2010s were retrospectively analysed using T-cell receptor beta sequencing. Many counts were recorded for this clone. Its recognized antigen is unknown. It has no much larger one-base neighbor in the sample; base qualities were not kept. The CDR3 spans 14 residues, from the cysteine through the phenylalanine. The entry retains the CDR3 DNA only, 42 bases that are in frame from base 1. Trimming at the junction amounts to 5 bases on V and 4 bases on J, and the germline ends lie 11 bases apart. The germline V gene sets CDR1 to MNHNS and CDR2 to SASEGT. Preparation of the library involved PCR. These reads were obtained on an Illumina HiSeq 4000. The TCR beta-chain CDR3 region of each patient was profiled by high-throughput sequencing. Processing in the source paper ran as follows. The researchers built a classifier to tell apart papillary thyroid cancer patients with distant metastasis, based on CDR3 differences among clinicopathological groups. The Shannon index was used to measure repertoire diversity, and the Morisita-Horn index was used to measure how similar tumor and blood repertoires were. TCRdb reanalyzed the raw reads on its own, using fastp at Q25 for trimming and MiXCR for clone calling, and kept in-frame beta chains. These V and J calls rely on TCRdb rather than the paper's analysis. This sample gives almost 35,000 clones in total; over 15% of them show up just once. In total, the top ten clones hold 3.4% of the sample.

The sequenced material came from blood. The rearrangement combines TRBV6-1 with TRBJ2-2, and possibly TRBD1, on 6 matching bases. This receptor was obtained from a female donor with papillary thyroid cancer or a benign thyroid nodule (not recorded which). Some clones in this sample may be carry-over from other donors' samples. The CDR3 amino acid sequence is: CASSPGVGTGELFF. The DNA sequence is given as TGTGCCAGCAGTCCAGGGGTAGGCACCGGGGAGCTGTTTTTT.